The T cell receptor (beta chain) under discussion was sequenced for a study of radiation and T cells in renal cell carcinoma. Libraries were prepared by immunoSEQ multiplex PCR; TCRdb keeps only in-frame clonotypes and omits some of them. Of some 76,000 clones in the sample, 82% were seen once. Time point specified: blood 2 weeks post-SBRT. The treatment here: 15 Gy SBRT to primary tumor, nephrectomy 4 weeks later. Blood was sampled at baseline, 2 weeks and 4 weeks after SBRT. This clone was recorded only once. This CDR3 is built from 15 residues. Germline V gene sequence: CDR1 SGDLS, CDR2 YYNGEE. V shed 2 bases, J shed 2 bases, and the junction held 4 bases outside the gene matches.

This clonotype was obtained from a man aged 55 to 69 with renal cell carcinoma. This sample comprised blood, obtained from a patient whose treatment included radiotherapy and nephrectomy. The genes are TRBV9 and TRBJ2-7; 10 positions agree with TRBD2. CDR3 in amino acids: CASSVGLAEAYEQYF. The CDR3 bases are TGTGCCAGCAGCGTCGGACTAGCGGAAGCCTACGAGCAGTACTTC.